This T cell receptor (beta chain) was documented in a study of radiotherapy plus CTLA-4 blockade in lung cancer listed by TCRdb under 2018. Study-level background: Objective responses occurred in 15% to 20% of enrolled patients, and just over 30% achieved disease control. The research as a whole found: After treatment with radiotherapy and ipilimumab, TCR clones that came from tumors expanded in the peripheral blood. The strongest predictors of response were reported to be early dynamic shifts in blood T cell clones along with a rise in serum interferon-beta following radiation.

Compared with germline, V lacks 0 bases and J lacks 8 bases; bases without a gene match: 3. Measured from the cysteine to the phenylalanine, the CDR3 is 13 residues long. The entry retains the CDR3 DNA only, 39 bases that are in frame from base 1. CDR1 and CDR2 (SGHVS, FQNEAQ) derive from the germline V gene. The study tested focal radiation therapy combined with CTLA-4 blockade (ipilimumab) in patients with chemo-refractory metastatic non-small-cell lung cancer. This clone has more than one count but fewer than ten. Its antigen remains unidentified. Base qualities are not at hand, and no much larger clone is one base apart. Receptors were amplified or captured by the immunoSEQ multiplex PCR assay. In its TCRdb copy, this immuneACCESS table keeps in-frame sequences only and misses some clones. Where compared with another copy, unresolved V genes explain less than half of these, and the others have no known cause. A total of around 40,000 clones appear in this sample, roughly 75% of them only once. Of the sample, 8.5% to 10% falls within the top ten clones.

The TCR comes from a human donor with non-small cell lung cancer who had stable disease on radiotherapy plus ipilimumab. The chain couples TRBV7-8 to TRBJ2-7; 8 of the junction bases match TRBD1. The sequenced sample was peripheral blood, obtained from a patient treated with radiotherapy plus ipilimumab. The base sequence is TGTGCCAGCAGCTTAGCTCAGGGGGCGAAGCAGTACTTC. Protein translation: CASSLAQGAKQYF.